This T cell receptor beta chain originates from a study of shared clonotypes between healthy human individuals (dated by TCRdb to the early 2020s). Study-level background: A few men and a couple of women, aged 18 to 49 years, made up the cohort. Per donor, three plates each were used for CD4 naive and CD4 memory, two for CD8 naive, and one for CD8 memory. To estimate repertoire size and how much clonotypes are shared between individuals, the study performed deep sequencing of blood TCR repertoires from about five healthy adults. To increase sequencing depth and limit assay-specific biases, different laboratories used diverse techniques to prepare libraries and sequence TCR repertoires. Each donor's leukapheresis produced roughly between roughly 0.85 and 9.5 billion PBMCs. Study-wide conclusions, independent of this receptor: The genetic and exposure-history diversity represented was limited by the small number of donors. Even with the large sequencing depth, rarefaction of the sorted-subset datasets indicated that sequencing was incomplete. Pairwise subsampling led to the expectation that sequencing depth would affect the degree of clonotype sharing among donors. Compared with non-shared clonotypes, clonotypes shared by all four sorted-subset donors had higher generation probabilities. Naive subsets generally had larger estimated clonotype richness than memory subsets did. Across a few donors, approximately 4.6% of naive CD4, approximately 3.6% of naive CD8, under 2.5% of memory CD4, and under 0.45% of memory CD8 clonotypes were shared. Sampling was limited to blood, and TCR repertoires in tissue likely differ from TCR repertoires in blood.

On this clone itself: Which antigen it targets is not known. It has no much larger one-base neighbor in the sample; base qualities were not kept.

Using the deep immunoSEQ assay, TCR CDR3 regions were amplified from genomic DNA by multiplex PCR. For each cell subset, the extracted genomic DNA was distributed evenly across all wells of several immunoSEQ 96-well plates, and each plate served as one replicate. For sorted subsets, 150 to 250 ng genomic DNA, equal to tens of thousands of T cell genomes, was loaded into each replicate PCR. The purified libraries were quantified using a Qubit 3.0 fluorometer, sized with a Bioanalyzer 2100, and then quantified again using the KAPA Library Quantification kit. A separate single-read 150-cycle Illumina NextSeq 550 flow cell was used to sequence each immunoSEQ 96-well plate. On the authors' methods: Because only junctional sequences without quality scores were contained in the immunoSEQ output, filtering matching that applied to full-length reads could not be performed. Sequences were annotated with PyIR, a Python wrapper for IgBLAST v1.9, using IMGT germline references to assign V/J genes and CDR3. Reads were removed for weak V/J assignments (E-value above 1e-6), missing CDR3, stop codons, out-of-frame junctions, or ambiguous translated residues. V3J clonotypes were defined as sequences sharing an identical inferred V gene, J gene, and CDR3 amino acid sequence. Percentage overlap between repertoires was computed as shared unique clonotypes divided by the size of the smaller repertoire. RTK rarefaction, the Chao1 estimator, and Recon v2.1 estimates of unobserved clonotypes were used to assess repertoire richness. OLGA was used to compute generation probabilities for all TCRbeta clonotypes that the gDNA method yielded from a few donors. In TCRdb, the immuneACCESS table is reduced to in-frame sequences with V and J assigned. These tables do not hold every clone; where another copy was compared, an unresolved V gene accounts for under half, and the others remain unexplained. From that table come the V and J calls and clone size; the DNA was used to work out D and trimming. The sample records approximately 740,000 clones, around 92% of which are singletons. In total, the top ten clones hold less than 25% of the sample.

CDR1 is given as MNHNS and CDR2 as SASEGT, both from the germline V gene. From cysteine to phenylalanine, the CDR3 is 16 amino acids long. Only CDR3 DNA is held: 48 bases, read in frame from base 1. V is trimmed back by 0 bases and J by 3 bases, and the junction contains 5 bases that no gene match accounts for. CD8 naive samples were obtained by positive selection for CCR7 among CD45RO-negative cells, yielding a CD45RA+CCR7+ population from which TemRA cells were excluded. The donors were healthy, HIV-negative adults with no recently reported acute infections or vaccinations. Every donor was a Caucasian adult residing in Nashville, Tennessee, USA. Blood was obtained by leukapheresis, after which PBMCs were separated by Ficoll-Histopaque density gradient centrifugation and cryopreserved in liquid nitrogen vapor phase. Purity and quantity of every magnetically sorted T cell population were checked by analytical flow cytometry. Genomic DNA was isolated from every sorted fraction and measured by UV absorbance on a Nanodrop 2000c.

Sequenced input: naive CD8+ T cells sorted from blood. The cell subset or site label corresponds to: CD45RA+CCR7+. The sequence came from a man in his thirties or forties in good health. The chain is assembled from TRBV6-1 and TRBJ1-5, and 7 junction bases match TRBD1. The CDR3 region reads CASSEAGTELNQPQHF. The base sequence is TGTGCCAGCAGTGAAGCCGGGACAGAACTCAATCAGCCCCAGCATTTT.